This T cell receptor (beta chain) is drawn from a study of blood T cell repertoires in COVID-19. Only in-frame clones appear in the TCRdb table, and some are missing; sequencing was by immunoSEQ multiplex PCR. The sample holds tens of thousands of clones, around 70% seen once. The V gene lost 0 bases and the J gene lost 1 base, with 12 bases spanning the gap. CDR1 and CDR2 (germline): PRHDT, FYEKMQ (reference sequence). The CDR3 contains 16 residues. V gene TRBV13 combines with J gene TRBJ1-1; a possible D gene is TRBD1 (6 bases). This sequence originates from a woman between 65 and 79 years old with acute or convalescent COVID-19. The sample comprised peripheral blood. The CDR3 loop is CASSLGRWDKNTEAFF. The CDR3, as DNA: TGTGCCAGCAGCTTAGGCCGGTGGGACAAGAACACTGAAGCTTTCTTT.